The 9 T cell receptor beta chains below come from one sample, sequenced in a study of blood T cell repertoires in COVID-19. Sequencing used immunoSEQ multiplex PCR; TCRdb keeps in-frame clones, though not all of them. Seen here are about 130,000 clones, 88% observed once, and the top ten hold over 9%. What was sequenced was peripheral blood. The receptors were sampled from a middle-aged man with acute or convalescent COVID-19.

V and J are TRBV27 and TRBJ2-2; D gene ambiguous. The germline V and J ends were trimmed by 5 bases and 1 base, with 5 bases remaining between them. The CDR3 spans 13 residues. CDR1 is MNHEY and CDR2 is SMNVEV in the germline V gene (reference sequence). The CDR3, as DNA: TGTGCCAGCAGTCCAGGGAACACCGGGGAGCTGTTTTTT. Translating gives CASSPGNTGELFF.

V gene TRBV11-1 combines with J gene TRBJ2-3; D gene uncertain. The CDR3 runs 14 residues. The ends were cut back, 1 base at V and 2 bases at J, with 7 bases in the middle. Germline V lookup: CDR1 SGHAT, CDR2 FQDESV (reference sequence). The CDR3 DNA is TGTGCCAGCAGCTTAGGGCTAGTCACAGATACGCAGTATTTT. Translation: CASSLGLVTDTQYF.

The chain combines TRBV30 with TRBJ1-4; 7 bases align to TRBD1. This CDR3 is 13 amino acids long. From germline, CDR1 is GTSNPN and CDR2 SVGIG (reference sequence). J was trimmed by 4 bases and V by 5 bases; bases with no gene match: 4. The CDR3 nucleotides are TGTGCCTGGGGGGGACAGCTTAATGAAAAACTGTTTTTT. This translates into CAWGGQLNEKLFF.

V usage is TRBV6-5 and J usage is TRBJ1-4, with 9 positions matching TRBD1. Germline V lookup: CDR1 MNHEY, CDR2 SVGAGI. This CDR3 has 14 residues. The junction had 7 bases not matched to a gene; V was cut back by 6 bases and J by 8 bases. Here the CDR3 DNA reads TGTGCCAGCAGGCTACAGGGGGCGGGGGAAAAACTGTTTTTT. As protein: CASRLQGAGEKLFF.

The chain employs TRBV18 and TRBJ1-1; 9 bases align to TRBD1. CDR1 is KGHSH, CDR2 LQKENI, per germline. CDR3 length equals 18 residues. V was clipped by 0 bases and J by 4 bases; unmatched bases: 12. CDR3 DNA sequence: TGTGCCAGCTCACCACCGGGACAGGGAGTTTTTAGGGCCACTGAAGCTTTCTTT. Translating it yields CASSPPGQGVFRATEAFF.

The chain joins TRBV11-2 to TRBJ2-5, with D tentatively TRBD2 (7 bases). This CDR3 has 17 amino acids. Trimming left V 5 bases short and J 4 bases short, with 23 bases between. Germline values: CDR1 SGHAT, CDR2 FQNNGV. The CDR3 sequence: CASSPGRGRALRETQYF. The CDR3 nucleotides are TGTGCCAGCAGCCCTGGTAGGGGGAGGGCCCTCAGAGAGACCCAGTACTTC.

The chain has TRBV5-6 and TRBJ1-1; the D is unclear. Germline values: CDR1 SGHDT, CDR2 YYEEEE. This CDR3 is built from 13 residues. V was cut by 2 bases and J by 5 bases, with 10 bases left in between. This chain's CDR3 is CASSLHGGTEAFF. The DNA of the CDR3 is TGTGCCAGCAGCTTACATGGAGGAACTGAAGCTTTCTTT.

This chain joins TRBV4-1 and TRBJ2-2; 7 nucleotides align to TRBD2. This CDR3 comprises 18 residues. Germline loops: CDR1 MGHRA, CDR2 YSYEKL. The V gene end was trimmed by 1 base and the J gene end by 1 base; junction bases not matched to a gene: 9. This CDR3 is CASSQGFFKRGNTGELFF. CDR3 nucleotides: TGCGCCAGCAGCCAAGGGTTCTTTAAGCGGGGGAACACCGGGGAGCTGTTTTTT.

The V gene is TRBV5-5, the J gene TRBJ2-4; 11 nucleotides agree with TRBD1. The CDR3 has 17 residues. Trimming at V came to 3 bases and at J to 1 base, leaving 6 bases not matched to a gene. The germline gives CDR1 SGHKS, CDR2 YYEKEE (reference sequence). The DNA of the CDR3 is TGTGCCAGCAGCTGGAAGGGACAGGGGGTCGCCAAAAACATTCAGTACTTC. Translated, it gives CASSWKGQGVAKNIQYF.